The clone carrying this T cell receptor beta chain came up a few times. This sample was included in a study of technical replicates of blood from a few donors. The CDR3 loop spans 15 amino acids. Germline trimming cut 4 bases from V and 5 bases from J; bases unmatched to any gene: 10. From germline, CDR1 is SGHKS and CDR2 YYEKEE (reference sequence). Measured with immunoSEQ multiplex PCR; TCRdb has only the in-frame clones, and not every one. The data show over 80,000 clones, around 96% seen once. Sequenced material: T cells isolated from PBMCs. The rearrangement joins TRBV5-5 to TRBJ1-2; 8 bases agree with TRBD1. The clonotype was recovered from a human donor in good health. CDR3 DNA: TGTGCCAGCAGCCCGACCGGGACAGGCGAGTATGGCTACACCTTC. Translating gives CASSPTGTGEYGYTF.